The rows below give T cell receptor beta chains drawn from one sample of a study of cytomegalovirus exposure and HLA in healthy donors. Assay: immunoSEQ multiplex PCR; the TCRdb copy retains only in-frame clones and omits some. The sample yields about 200,000 clones, around 80% seen once. The sequencing input was PBMCs. All receptors come from a middle-aged man in good health and CMV-seronegative. Each CDR3 is given with its conserved first and last residue. D genes are given only for firm matches. Size is omitted from some rows. Given values are once, few, many or a class for expanded clones.

v_call	d_call	clone_size	j_call	cdr3_nt	cdr3_aa
TRBV28	TRBD1	few	TRBJ2-3	TGTGCCAGCAGCCGTAGACAGGGGGGCAGTGATACGCAGTATTTT	CASSRRQGGSDTQYF
TRBV11-3	.	.	TRBJ2-3	TGTGCCAGCAGCTTAGTGGGCGGGAAGAGCACAGATACGCAGTATTTT	CASSLVGGKSTDTQYF
TRBV11-3	TRBD2	.	TRBJ2-5	TGTGCCAGCAGCTTAGGTGGTGGGTCGGGAGGAGAGACCCAGTACTTC	CASSLGGGSGGETQYF
TRBV9	.	.	TRBJ2-2	TGTGCCACCACTAGCTCCAACACCGGGGAGCTGTTTTTT	CATTSSNTGELFF
TRBV2	.	.	TRBJ2-5	TGTGCCAGCACTGGGACTTCCCAAGAGACCCAGTACTTC	CASTGTSQETQYF
TRBV9	.	.	TRBJ2-2	TGTGCCAGCAGCGTAGAAGGGGAATCCGGGGAGCTGTTTTTT	CASSVEGESGELFF
TRBV7-9	TRBD1	few	TRBJ2-7	TGTGCCAGCAGCTTAGGCGGGACAGGGGGTACCTACGAGCAGTACTTC	CASSLGGTGGTYEQYF
TRBV5-4	TRBD2	.	TRBJ2-1	TGTGCCAGCAGCCGGCATACTAGCGGGGCACTCAATGAGCAGTTCTTC	CASSRHTSGALNEQFF
TRBV9	.	.	TRBJ2-2	TGTGCCAGCAGCGTAGAGGGAGCGGCGAACACCGGGGAGCTGTTTTTT	CASSVEGAANTGELFF
TRBV5-1	.	.	TRBJ2-7	TGCGCCAGCAGCTCCGACCTCGGCGGGTACGAGCAGTACTTC	CASSSDLGGYEQYF
TRBV7-9	TRBD2	.	TRBJ2-1	TGTTCCAGCAGCGCCCGTGGGACTAGCGGGAGCTCCTACAATGAGCAGTTCTTC	CSSSARGTSGSSYNEQFF
TRBV6-6	TRBD1	.	TRBJ2-7	TGTGCCAGCAGTAACCGGGACAGGGCCCACTACGAGCAGTACTTC	CASSNRDRAHYEQYF
TRBV6-1	TRBD1	.	TRBJ1-5	TGTGCCAGCAGTGAGGGGGACAGGGCTAATCAGCCCCAGCATTTT	CASSEGDRANQPQHF
TRBV5-4	.	.	TRBJ2-3	TGTGCCAGCAGCCTAGACCGTCAAACAGATACGCAGTATTTT	CASSLDRQTDTQYF
TRBV5-4	.	.	TRBJ1-1	TGTGCCAGCAGCTTGCAGTGGCGGGGAAAGAACACTGAAGCTTTCTTT	CASSLQWRGKNTEAFF
TRBV7-6	.	few	TRBJ2-3	TGTGCCAGCAGCGTCGGGTCGCCCACAGATACGCAGTATTTT	CASSVGSPTDTQYF
TRBV2	TRBD1	.	TRBJ2-7	TGTGCCAGCAGTGTCGGGACAGGTGTCTACGAGCAGTACTTC	CASSVGTGVYEQYF